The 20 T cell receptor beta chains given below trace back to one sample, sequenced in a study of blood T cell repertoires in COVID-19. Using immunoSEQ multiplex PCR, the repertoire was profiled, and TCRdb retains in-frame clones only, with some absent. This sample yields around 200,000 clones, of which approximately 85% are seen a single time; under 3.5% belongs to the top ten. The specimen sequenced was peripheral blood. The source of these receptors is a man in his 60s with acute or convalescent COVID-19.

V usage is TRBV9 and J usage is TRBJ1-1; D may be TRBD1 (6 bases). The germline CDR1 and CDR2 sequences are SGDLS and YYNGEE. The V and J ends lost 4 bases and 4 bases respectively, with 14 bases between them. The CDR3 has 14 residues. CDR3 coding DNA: TGTGCCAGCAGCCCCGGACAGAGGAGCACTGAAGCTTTCTTT. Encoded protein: CASSPGQRSTEAFF. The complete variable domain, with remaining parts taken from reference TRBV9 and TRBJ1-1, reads DSGVTQTPKHLITATGQRVTLRCSPRSGDLSVYWYQQSLDQGLQFLIQYYNGEERAKGNILERFSAQQFPDLHSELNLSSLELGDSALYFCASSPGQRSTEAFFGQGTRLTVV.

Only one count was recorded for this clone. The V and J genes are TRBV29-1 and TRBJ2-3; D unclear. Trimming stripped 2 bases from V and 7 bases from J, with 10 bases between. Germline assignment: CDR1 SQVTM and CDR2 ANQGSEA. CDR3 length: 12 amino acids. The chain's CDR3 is CSVEWYINTQYF. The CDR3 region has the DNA TGCAGCGTTGAATGGTACATTAATACGCAGTATTTT.

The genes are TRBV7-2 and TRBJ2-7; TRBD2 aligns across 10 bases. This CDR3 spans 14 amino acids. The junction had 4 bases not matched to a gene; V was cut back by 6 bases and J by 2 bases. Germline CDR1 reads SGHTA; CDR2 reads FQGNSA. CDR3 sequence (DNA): TGTGCCAGCAGTCGACTAGCGGGCGCCTACGAGCAGTACTTC. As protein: CASSRLAGAYEQYF.

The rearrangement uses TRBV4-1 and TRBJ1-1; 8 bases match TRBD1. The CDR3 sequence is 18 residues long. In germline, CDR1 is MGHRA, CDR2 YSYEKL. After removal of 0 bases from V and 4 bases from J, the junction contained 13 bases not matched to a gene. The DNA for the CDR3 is TGCGCCAGCAGCCAAGATAACCTCAGGGGGCGGTCGGGCACTGAAGCTTTCTTT. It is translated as CASSQDNLRGRSGTEAFF.

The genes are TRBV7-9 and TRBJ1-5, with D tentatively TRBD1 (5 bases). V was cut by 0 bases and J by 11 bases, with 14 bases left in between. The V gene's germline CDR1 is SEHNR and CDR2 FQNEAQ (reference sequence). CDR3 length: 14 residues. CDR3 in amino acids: CASSLADQGEAQHF. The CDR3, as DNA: TGTGCCAGCAGCTTAGCTGACCAGGGTGAGGCCCAGCATTTT.

The CDR3 nucleotides are TGTGCCAGCAGGGGAGGAGGGACTAGCGGGGTCTACGAGCAGTACTTC. Protein sequence: CASRGGGTSGVYEQYF. The chain combines TRBV28 with TRBJ2-7; 13 bases are a match to TRBD2. CDR3 length: 16 residues. V was pared by 6 bases and J by 3 bases, with 8 bases of the junction left unmatched. From germline, CDR1 is MDHEN and CDR2 SYDVKM.

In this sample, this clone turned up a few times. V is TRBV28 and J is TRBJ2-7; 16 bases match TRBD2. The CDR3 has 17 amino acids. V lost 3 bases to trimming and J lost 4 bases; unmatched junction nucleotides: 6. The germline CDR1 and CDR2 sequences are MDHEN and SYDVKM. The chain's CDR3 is CASSLGTSGRGRYEQYF. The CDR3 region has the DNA TGTGCCAGCAGTTTGGGGACTAGCGGGAGGGGGAGATACGAGCAGTACTTC.

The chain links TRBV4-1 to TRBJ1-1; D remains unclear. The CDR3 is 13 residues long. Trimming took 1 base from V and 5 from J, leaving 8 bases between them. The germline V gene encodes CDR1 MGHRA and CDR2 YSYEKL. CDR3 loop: CASSQGALTEAFF. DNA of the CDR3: TGCGCCAGCAGCCAAGGGGCGCTTACTGAAGCTTTCTTT.

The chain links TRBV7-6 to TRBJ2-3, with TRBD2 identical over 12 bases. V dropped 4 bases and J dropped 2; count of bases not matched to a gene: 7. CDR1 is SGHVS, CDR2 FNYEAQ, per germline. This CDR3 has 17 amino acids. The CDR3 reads CASSYKGLAGITDTQYF. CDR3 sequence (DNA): TGTGCCAGCAGCTACAAAGGACTAGCGGGAATCACAGATACGCAGTATTTT.

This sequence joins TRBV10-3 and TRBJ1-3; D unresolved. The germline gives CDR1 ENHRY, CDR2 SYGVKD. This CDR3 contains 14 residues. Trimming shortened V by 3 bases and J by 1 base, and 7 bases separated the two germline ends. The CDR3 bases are TGTGCCATCAGTGACATCTATTCTGGAAACACCATATATTTT. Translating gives CAISDIYSGNTIYF.

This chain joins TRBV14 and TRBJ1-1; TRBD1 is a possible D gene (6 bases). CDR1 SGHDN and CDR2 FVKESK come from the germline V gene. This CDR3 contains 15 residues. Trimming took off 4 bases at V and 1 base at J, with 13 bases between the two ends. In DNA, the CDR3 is TGTGCCAGCAGCCCTTGGACAGACTCGAACACTGAAGCTTTCTTT. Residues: CASSPWTDSNTEAFF.

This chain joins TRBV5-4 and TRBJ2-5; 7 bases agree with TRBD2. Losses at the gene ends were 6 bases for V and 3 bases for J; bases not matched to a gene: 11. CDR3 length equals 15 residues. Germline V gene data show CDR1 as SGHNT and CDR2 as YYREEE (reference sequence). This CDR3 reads CASNMKTGGEETQYF. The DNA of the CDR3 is TGTGCCAGCAACATGAAAACGGGAGGAGAAGAGACCCAGTACTTC. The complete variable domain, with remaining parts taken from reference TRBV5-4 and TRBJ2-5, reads ETGVTQSPTHLIKTRGQQVTLRCSSQSGHNTVSWYQQALGQGPQFIFQYYREEENGRGNFPPRFSGLQFPNYSSELNVNALELDDSALYLCASNMKTGGEETQYFGPGTRLLVL.

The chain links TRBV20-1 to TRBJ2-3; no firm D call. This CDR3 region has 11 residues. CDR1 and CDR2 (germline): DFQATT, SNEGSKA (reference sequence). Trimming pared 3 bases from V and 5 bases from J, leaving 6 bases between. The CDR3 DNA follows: TGCAGTGCTAGGCAGTTAGATACGCAGTATTTT. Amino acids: CSARQLDTQYF.

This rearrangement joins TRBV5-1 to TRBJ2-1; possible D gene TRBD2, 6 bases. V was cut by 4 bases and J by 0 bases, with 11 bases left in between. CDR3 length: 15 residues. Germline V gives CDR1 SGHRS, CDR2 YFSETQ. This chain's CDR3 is CASSNSGSSYNEQFF. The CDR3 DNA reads TGCGCCAGCAGCAATAGCGGTAGCTCCTACAATGAGCAGTTCTTC.

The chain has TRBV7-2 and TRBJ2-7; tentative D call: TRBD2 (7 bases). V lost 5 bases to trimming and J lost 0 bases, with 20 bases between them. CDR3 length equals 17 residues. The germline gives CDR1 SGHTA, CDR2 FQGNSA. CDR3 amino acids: CASSTRGGEDSSYEQYF. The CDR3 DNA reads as TGTGCCAGCAGCACTAGGGGAGGGGAGGACAGCTCCTACGAGCAGTACTTC.

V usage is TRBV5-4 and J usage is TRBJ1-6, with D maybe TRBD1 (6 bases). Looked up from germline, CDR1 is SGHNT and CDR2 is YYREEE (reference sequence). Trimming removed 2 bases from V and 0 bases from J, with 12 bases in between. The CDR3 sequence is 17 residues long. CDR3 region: CASSFGGPSSYNSPLHF. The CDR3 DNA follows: TGTGCCAGCAGCTTCGGGGGGCCAAGCTCCTATAATTCACCCCTCCACTTT.

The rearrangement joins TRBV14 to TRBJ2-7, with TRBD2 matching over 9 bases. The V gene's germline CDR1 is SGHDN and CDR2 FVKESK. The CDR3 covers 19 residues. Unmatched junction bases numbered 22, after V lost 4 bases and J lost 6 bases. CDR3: CASSRLGGVGGRAQGEQYF. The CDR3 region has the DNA TGTGCCAGCAGCCGTTTAGGCGGGGTTGGCGGGAGGGCCCAAGGCGAGCAGTACTTC.

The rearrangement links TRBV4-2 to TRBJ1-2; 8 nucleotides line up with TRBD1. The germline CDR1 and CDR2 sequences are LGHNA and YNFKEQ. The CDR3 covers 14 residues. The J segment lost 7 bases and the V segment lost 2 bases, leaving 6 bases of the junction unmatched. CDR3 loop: CASSQLTGEGGYTF. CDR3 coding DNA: TGTGCCAGCAGCCAATTGACAGGGGAAGGTGGCTACACCTTC.

CDR3 loop: CASTLILGLPEAFF. The DNA of the CDR3 is TGTGCCAGTACCCTAATCCTGGGACTGCCTGAAGCTTTCTTT. The J gene is TRBJ1-1, the V gene TRBV19; D may be TRBD1 (5 bases). CDR3 length: 14 amino acids. CDR1 is LNHDA and CDR2 is SQIVND in the germline V gene (reference sequence). The V and J ends lost 7 bases and 6 bases respectively, with 18 bases between them.

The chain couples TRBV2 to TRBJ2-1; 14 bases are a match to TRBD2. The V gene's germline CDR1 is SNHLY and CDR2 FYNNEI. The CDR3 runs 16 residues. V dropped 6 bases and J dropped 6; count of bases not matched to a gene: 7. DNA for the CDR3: TGTGCCAGCAGAGATAGGGGGACTAGCGGGAGCAATGAGCAGTTCTTC. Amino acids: CASRDRGTSGSNEQFF.